This TCR beta chain was profiled in a study of cytomegalovirus exposure and HLA in healthy donors (dated by TCRdb to about 2017). For the wider study: A later analysis indicated that the 120 validation repertoires were generated on the platform also employed for the roughly 650 repertoires of the first cohort. The study was designed to test whether signatures of past pathogen exposure could be identified by cataloging public T cell receptors. In addition to the first cohort of approximately 650 subjects, a separate validation cohort of approximately 130 different subjects was used. High-throughput TCR immunosequencing, statistical association of individual TCRs with disease status, and machine learning were combined to predict cytomegalovirus infection status.

Receptor amplification or capture employed the immunoSEQ multiplex PCR assay. The source study handled its data this way. A statistical classification framework was developed to diagnose cytomegalovirus status using the catalog of TCR beta chain sequences. The immuneACCESS repertoire file appears here via TCRdb, limited to in-frame rearrangements. These files lack a portion of the clones; in checked studies, under half of the deficit traces to unresolved V genes, and the cause of the others is not known. V, J and clone size were drawn from that table, and D and trimming were deduced from the DNA. The sample table records 250,000 to 400,000 clones; 88% of these occur just once. Roughly 0.88% of the sample goes to the ten largest clones. CDR1 SGHVS and CDR2 FNYEAQ were looked up in the germline V gene. The CDR3 spans 16 residues, from the cysteine through the phenylalanine. The entry retains the CDR3 DNA only, 48 bases that are in frame from base 1. Relative to germline, V is missing 1 base and J is missing 6 bases, with 5 bases of the junction outside any gene match.

The donors belonged to the validation cohort of about 110 subjects, which was separate from the approximately 700-subject first cohort. On this clone: There is no known antigen for this receptor. Per-nucleotide qualities are absent, and no much larger clonotype sits a single base away.

Results and caveats for the whole study, not just this receptor: The classifier was reported to diagnose cytomegalovirus status with high specificity and sensitivity in both the original cohort and the validation cohort. Subsequent analysis determined that TCRs grouped into clusters in the first cohort also showed a tendency toward co-occurrence across the 90 to 150 validation repertoires, and about 94% of cluster scores exceeded 0. In vitro tests confirmed that a few of the cytomegalovirus-associated TCR beta chains recognize cytomegalovirus antigens. A later analysis lacked HLA typing for the validation cohort, so it scored co-occurrence in that cohort across all 120 or so repertoires. Across donors, most TCR sequences were observed very rarely, whereas some public TCRs were present in many individuals. The study gave a list of 150 to 200 TCR beta chains associated with cytomegalovirus. According to the authors, the approach could potentially be generalized to other disease states and immunological phenotypes.

This TCR was sampled from a man in his thirties or forties in good health and CMV-seronegative. Sequencing was performed on PBMCs. The V and J segments used are TRBV7-6 and TRBJ1-5; TRBD1 agrees with 11 junctional bases. The CDR3 reads CASSLGTGGAGQPQHF. The DNA sequence is TGTGCCAGCAGCTTAGGGACAGGGGGCGCGGGTCAGCCCCAGCATTTT.